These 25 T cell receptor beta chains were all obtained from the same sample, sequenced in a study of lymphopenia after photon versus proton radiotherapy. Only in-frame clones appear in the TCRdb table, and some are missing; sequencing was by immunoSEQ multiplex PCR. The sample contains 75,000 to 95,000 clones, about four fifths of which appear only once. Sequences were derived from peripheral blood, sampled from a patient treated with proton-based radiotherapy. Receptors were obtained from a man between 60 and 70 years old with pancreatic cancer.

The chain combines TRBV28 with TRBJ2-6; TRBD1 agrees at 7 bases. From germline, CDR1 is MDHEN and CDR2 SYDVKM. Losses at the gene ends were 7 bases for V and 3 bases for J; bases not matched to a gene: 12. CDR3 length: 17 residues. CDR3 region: CASNDPGPGGGANVLTF. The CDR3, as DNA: TGTGCCAGCAACGATCCGGGACCAGGGGGTGGGGCCAACGTCCTGACTTTC.

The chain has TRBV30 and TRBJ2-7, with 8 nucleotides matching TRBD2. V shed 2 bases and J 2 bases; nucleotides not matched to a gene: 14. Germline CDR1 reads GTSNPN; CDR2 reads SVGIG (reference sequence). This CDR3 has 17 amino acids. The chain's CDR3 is CAWSPPPRLAITYEQYF. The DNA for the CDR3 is TGTGCCTGGAGTCCCCCCCCGAGACTAGCGATTACCTACGAGCAGTACTTC.

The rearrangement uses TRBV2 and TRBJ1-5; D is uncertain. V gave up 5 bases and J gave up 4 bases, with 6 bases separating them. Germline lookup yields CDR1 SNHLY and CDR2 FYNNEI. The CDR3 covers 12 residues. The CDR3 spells CASSLVNQPQHF. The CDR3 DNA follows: TGTGCCAGCAGTCTAGTGAATCAGCCCCAGCATTTT.

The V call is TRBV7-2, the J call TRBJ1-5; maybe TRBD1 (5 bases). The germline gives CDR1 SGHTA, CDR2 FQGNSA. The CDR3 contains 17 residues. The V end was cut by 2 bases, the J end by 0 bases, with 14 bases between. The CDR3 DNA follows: TGTGCCAGCAGCTTATTGGGACGGCATGTTAGCAATCAGCCCCAGCATTTT. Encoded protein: CASSLLGRHVSNQPQHF.

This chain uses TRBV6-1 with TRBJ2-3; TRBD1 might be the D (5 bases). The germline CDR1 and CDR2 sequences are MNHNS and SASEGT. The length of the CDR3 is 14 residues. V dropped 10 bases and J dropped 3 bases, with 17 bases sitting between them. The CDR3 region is CANRRTTMTDTQYF. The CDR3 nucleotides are TGTGCCAACCGTAGGACAACCATGACAGATACGCAGTATTTT.

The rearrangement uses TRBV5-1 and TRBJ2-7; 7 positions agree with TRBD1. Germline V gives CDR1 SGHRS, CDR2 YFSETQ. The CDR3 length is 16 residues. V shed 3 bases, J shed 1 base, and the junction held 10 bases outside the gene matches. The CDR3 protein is CASSYQGTAQSYEQYF. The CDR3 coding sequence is TGCGCCAGCAGCTACCAGGGGACAGCGCAATCCTACGAGCAGTACTTC.

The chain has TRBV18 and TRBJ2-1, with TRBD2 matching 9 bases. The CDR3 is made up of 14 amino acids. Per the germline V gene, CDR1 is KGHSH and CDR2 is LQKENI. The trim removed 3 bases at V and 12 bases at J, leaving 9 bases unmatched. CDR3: CASSPKELAGGQFF. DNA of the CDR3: TGTGCCAGCTCACCCAAGGAACTAGCGGGCGGGCAGTTCTTC.

CDR3 nucleotide sequence: TGTGCCAGCATGACTAGCGGGACCTACGAGCAGTACTTC. Protein product: CASMTSGTYEQYF. V is TRBV6-1 and J is TRBJ2-7; 11 nucleotides agree with TRBD2. This CDR3 is built from 13 residues. The germline V gene encodes CDR1 MNHNS and CDR2 SASEGT. V lost 7 bases to trimming and J lost 2 bases; unmatched junction nucleotides: 1.

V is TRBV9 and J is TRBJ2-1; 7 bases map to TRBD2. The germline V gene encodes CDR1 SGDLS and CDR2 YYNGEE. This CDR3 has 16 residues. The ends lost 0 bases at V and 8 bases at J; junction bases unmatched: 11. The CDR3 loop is CASSVELRERSDEQFF. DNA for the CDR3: TGTGCCAGCAGCGTAGAATTGCGGGAGAGGTCCGATGAGCAGTTCTTC.

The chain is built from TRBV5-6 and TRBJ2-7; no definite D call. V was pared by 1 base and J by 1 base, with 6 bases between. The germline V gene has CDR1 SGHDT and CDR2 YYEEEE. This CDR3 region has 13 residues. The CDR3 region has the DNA TGTGCCAGCAGCTTGACAGCGTCCTACGAGCAGTACTTC. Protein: CASSLTASYEQYF.

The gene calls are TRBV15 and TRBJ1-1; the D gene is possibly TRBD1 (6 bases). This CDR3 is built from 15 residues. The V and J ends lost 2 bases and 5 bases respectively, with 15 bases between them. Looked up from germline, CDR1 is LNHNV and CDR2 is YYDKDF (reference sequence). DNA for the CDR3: TGTGCCACCAGCAGACCTACCACAGGGTGGACTGAAGCTTTCTTT. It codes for CATSRPTTGWTEAFF.

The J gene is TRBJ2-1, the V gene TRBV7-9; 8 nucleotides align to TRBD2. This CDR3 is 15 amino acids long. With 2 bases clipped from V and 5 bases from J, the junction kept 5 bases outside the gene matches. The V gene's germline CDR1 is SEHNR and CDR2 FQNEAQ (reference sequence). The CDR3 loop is CASSLYSGGNNEQFF. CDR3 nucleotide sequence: TGTGCCAGCAGCTTATACAGCGGGGGAAACAATGAGCAGTTCTTC. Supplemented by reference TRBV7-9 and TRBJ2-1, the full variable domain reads DTGVSQNPRHKITKRGQNVTFRCDPISEHNRLYWYRQTLGQGPEFLTYFQNEAQLEKSRLLSDRFSAERPKGSFSTLEIQRTEQGDSAMYLCASSLYSGGNNEQFFGPGTRLTVL.

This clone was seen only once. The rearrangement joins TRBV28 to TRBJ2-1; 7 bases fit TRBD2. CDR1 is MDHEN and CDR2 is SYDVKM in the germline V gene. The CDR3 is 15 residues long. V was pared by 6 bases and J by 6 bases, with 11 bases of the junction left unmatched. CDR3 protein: CASSPGLVTSNEQFF. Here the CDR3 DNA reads TGTGCCAGCAGCCCCGGACTAGTAACCTCCAATGAGCAGTTCTTC. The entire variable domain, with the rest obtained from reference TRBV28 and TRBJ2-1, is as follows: DVKVTQSSRYLVKRTGEKVFLECVQDMDHENMFWYRQDPGLGLRLIYFSYDVKMKEKGDIPEGYSVSREKKERFSLILESASTNQTSMYLCASSPGLVTSNEQFFGPGTRLTVL.

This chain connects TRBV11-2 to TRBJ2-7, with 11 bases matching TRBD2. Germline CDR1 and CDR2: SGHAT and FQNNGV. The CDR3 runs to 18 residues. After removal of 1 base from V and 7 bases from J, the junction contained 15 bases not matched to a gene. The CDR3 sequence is CASSLGVGELAGDGEQYF. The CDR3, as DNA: TGTGCCAGCAGCTTAGGAGTAGGAGAACTAGCGGGAGACGGGGAGCAGTACTTC.

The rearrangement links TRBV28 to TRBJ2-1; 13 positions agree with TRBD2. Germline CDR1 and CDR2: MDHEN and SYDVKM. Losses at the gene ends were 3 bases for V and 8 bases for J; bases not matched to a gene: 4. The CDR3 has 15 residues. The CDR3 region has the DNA TGTGCCAGCAGTTTTGGGGGACTAGCGGGATATGAGCAGTTCTTC. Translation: CASSFGGLAGYEQFF.

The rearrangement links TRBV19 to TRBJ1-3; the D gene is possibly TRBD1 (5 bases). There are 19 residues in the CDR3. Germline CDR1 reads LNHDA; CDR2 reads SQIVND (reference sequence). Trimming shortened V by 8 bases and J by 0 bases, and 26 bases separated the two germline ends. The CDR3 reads CASGGSPGRMSHSGNTIYF. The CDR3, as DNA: TGTGCCAGTGGGGGATCACCGGGACGAATGAGCCACTCTGGAAACACCATATATTTT.

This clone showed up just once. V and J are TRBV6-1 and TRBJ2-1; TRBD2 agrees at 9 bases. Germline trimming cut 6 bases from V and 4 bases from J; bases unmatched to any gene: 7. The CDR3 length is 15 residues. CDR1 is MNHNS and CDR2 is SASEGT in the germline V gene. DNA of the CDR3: TGTGCCAGCAGCGCACGGACTAGCGCGTACAATGAGCAGTTCTTC. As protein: CASSARTSAYNEQFF.

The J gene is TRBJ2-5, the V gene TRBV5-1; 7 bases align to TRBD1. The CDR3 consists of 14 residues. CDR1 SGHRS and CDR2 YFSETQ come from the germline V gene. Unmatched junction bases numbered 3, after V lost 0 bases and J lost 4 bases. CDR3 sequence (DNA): TGCGCCAGCAGCTTGGGCAGGGGGTCAGAGACCCAGTACTTC. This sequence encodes CASSLGRGSETQYF.

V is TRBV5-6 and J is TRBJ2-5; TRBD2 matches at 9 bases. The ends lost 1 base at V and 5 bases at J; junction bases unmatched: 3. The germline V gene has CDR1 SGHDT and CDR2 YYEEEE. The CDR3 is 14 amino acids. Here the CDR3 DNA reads TGTGCCAGCAGCTTGAAAGCGGGAGGCGAGACCCAGTACTTC. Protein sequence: CASSLKAGGETQYF. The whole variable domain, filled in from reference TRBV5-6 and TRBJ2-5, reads DAGVTQSPTHLIKTRGQQVTLRCSPKSGHDTVSWYQQALGQGPQFIFQYYEEEERQRGNFPDRFSGHQFPNYSSELNVNALLLGDSALYLCASSLKAGGETQYFGPGTRLLVL.

Written as DNA, the CDR3 is TGTGCCAGCAGCCAGACCCCTGGCGCCTACAATGAGCAGTTCTTC. Translating it yields CASSQTPGAYNEQFF. The chain recombines TRBV7-9 with TRBJ2-1; no definite D call. Germline CDR1 SEHNR, CDR2 FQNEAQ (reference sequence). The CDR3 is made up of 15 amino acids. V was clipped by 5 bases and J by 2 bases, with 13 bases between them.

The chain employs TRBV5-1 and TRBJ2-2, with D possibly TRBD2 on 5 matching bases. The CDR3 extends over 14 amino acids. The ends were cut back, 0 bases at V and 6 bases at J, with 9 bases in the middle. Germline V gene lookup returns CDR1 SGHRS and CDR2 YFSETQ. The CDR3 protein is CASSLVIGAGELFF. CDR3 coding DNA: TGCGCCAGCAGCTTGGTAATCGGGGCCGGGGAGCTGTTTTTT.

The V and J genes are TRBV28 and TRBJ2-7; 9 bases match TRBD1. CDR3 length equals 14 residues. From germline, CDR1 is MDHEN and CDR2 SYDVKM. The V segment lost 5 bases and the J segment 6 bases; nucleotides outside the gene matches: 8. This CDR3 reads CASSNPGTGREQYF. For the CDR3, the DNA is TGTGCCAGCAGTAATCCCGGGACAGGGCGCGAGCAGTACTTC.

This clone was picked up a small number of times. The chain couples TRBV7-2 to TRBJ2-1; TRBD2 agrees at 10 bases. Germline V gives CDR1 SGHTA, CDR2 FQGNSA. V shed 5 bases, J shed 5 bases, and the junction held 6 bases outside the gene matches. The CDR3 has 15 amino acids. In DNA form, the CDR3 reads TGTGCCAGCAGCGCGGGACTAGCGCCCAACAATGAGCAGTTCTTC. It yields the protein CASSAGLAPNNEQFF. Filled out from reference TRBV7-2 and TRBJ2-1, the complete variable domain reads GAGVSQSPSNKVTEKGKDVELRCDPISGHTALYWYRQSLGQGLEFLIYFQGNSAPDKSGLPSDRFSAERTGGSVSTLTIQRTQQEDSAVYLCASSAGLAPNNEQFFGPGTRLTVL.

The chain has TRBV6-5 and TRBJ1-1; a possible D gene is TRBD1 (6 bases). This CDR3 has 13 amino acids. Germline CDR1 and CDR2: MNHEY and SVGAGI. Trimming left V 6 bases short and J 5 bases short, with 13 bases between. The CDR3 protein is CASSQQGLTEAFF. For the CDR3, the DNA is TGTGCCAGCAGCCAACAGGGATTGACTGAAGCTTTCTTT.

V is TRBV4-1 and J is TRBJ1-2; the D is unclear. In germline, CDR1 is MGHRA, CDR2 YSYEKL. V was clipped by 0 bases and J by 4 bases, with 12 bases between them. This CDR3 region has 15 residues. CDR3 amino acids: CASSQDEGNAYGYTF. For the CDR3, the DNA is TGCGCCAGCAGCCAAGATGAAGGGAATGCCTATGGCTACACCTTC.